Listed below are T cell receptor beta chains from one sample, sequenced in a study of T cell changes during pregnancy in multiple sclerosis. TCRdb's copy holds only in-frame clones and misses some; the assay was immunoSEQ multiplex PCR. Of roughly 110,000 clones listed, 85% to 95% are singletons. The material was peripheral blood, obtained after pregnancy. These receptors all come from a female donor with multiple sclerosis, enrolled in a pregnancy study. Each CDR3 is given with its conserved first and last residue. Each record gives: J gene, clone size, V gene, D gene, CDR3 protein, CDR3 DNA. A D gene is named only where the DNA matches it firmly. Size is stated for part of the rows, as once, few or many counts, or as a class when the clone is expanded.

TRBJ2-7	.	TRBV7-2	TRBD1	CASSLRGQGSEQYF	TGTGCCAGCAGCTTACGGGGACAGGGTTCCGAGCAGTACTTC
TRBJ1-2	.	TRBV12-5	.	CASGLVPGHYGYTF	TGTGCTAGTGGTTTGGTACCAGGGCATTATGGCTACACCTTC
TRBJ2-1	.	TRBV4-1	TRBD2	CASSQELPGLAQLNEQFF	TGCGCCAGCAGCCAAGAGTTACCGGGACTAGCGCAACTCAATGAGCAGTTCTTC
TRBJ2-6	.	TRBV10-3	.	CAISASGAISGANVLTF	TGTGCCATCAGTGCGTCGGGAGCGATCTCTGGGGCCAACGTCCTGACTTTC
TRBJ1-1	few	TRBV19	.	CASATRGNTEAFF	TGTGCCAGTGCCACACGGGGGAACACTGAAGCTTTCTTT
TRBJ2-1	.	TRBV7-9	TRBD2	CASSLGLAVSSYNEQFF	TGTGCCAGCAGCTTGGGGCTAGCGGTTAGCTCCTACAATGAGCAGTTCTTC
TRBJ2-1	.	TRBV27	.	CASSLVGRAPYNEQFF	TGTGCCAGCAGTTTAGTAGGCAGGGCCCCCTACAATGAGCAGTTCTTC
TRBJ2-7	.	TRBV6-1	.	CASSEARVGQGQYF	TGTGCCAGCAGTGAAGCCCGGGTAGGACAAGGGCAGTACTTC
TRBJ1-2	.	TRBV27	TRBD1	CASSLPTPGQGRSNYGYTF	TGTGCCAGCAGTTTACCCACACCCGGACAGGGCCGATCTAACTATGGCTACACCTTC
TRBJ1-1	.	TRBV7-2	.	CASSRRQSNTEAFF	TGTGCCAGCAGTCGGCGGCAATCGAACACTGAAGCTTTCTTT